Sequencing of this TCR beta chain was carried out in a study of regulatory T cells in long-lasting Graves disease. Overall study findings and caveats: The study found TRBV28, TRBJ1-2 and TRBJ2-5 favored in persistent disease.

The ends were cut back, 0 bases at V and 5 bases at J, with 4 bases in the middle. This CDR3 comprises 12 residues. Germline V gene data show CDR1 as SGHAT and CDR2 as FQNNGV. This clonotype was observed at least ten times. Its antigen is unidentified. Documented time point: newly diagnosed GD, antithyroid drugs for less than 3 months. The TCR library was prepared using RNA isolated from PBMCs. Building of the TCR beta libraries involved iRepertoire HTBI primers and Arm-PCR of CDR3 regions. TCRdb reanalysed the multiplex PCR reads using MiXCR and keeps one entry per CDR3 protein. This sample has 350,000 to 550,000 distinct CDR3 sequences, with around 15% found just once. Another study also made use of these data, one on T cells in Graves' hyperthyroidism and ophthalmopathy.

V is TRBV11-2 and J is TRBJ1-1; the D is unclear. This TCR came from a woman in her 50s with Graves disease. Sequenced here: peripheral blood mononuclear cells (PBMCs), sampled at new diagnosis, from a patient treated with antithyroid drugs. Here the CDR3 reads CASSLEVTEAFF. In DNA, the CDR3 is TGTGCCAGCAGCTTAGAGGTGACTGAAGCTTTCTTT.